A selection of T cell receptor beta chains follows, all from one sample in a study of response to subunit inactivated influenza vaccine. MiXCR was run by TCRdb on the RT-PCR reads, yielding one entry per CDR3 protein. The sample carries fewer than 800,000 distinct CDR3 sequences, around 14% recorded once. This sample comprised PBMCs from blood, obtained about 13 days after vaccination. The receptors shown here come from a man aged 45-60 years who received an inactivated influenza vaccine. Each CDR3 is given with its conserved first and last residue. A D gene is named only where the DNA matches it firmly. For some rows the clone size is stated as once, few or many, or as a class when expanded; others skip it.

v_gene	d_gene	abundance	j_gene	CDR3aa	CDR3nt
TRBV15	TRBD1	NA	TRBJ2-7	CATSTDRDLYEQYF	TGTGCCACCAGCACCGACAGGGATCTCTACGAGCAGTACTTC
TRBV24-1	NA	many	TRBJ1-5	CATSDSGVNQPQHF	TGTGCCACCAGTGATAGCGGGGTCAATCAGCCCCAGCATTTT
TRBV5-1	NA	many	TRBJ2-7	CASSSGTWGYEQYF	TGCGCCAGCAGCTCCGGGACATGGGGCTACGAGCAGTACTTC
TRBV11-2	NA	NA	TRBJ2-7	CASSLGAGAEQYF	TGTGCCAGCAGCCTAGGGGCAGGGGCCGAGCAGTACTTC
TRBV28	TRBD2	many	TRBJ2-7	CASSYTSGGAEQYF	TGTGCCAGCAGTTACACTAGCGGGGGGGCGGAGCAGTACTTC
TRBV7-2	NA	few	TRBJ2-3	CASSLPGLNTDTQYF	TGTGCCAGCAGCTTACCCGGACTTAACACAGATACGCAGTATTTT
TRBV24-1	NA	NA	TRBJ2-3	CATSDFRGRGLDTQYF	TGTGCCACCAGTGATTTTCGCGGCCGGGGTCTCGATACGCAGTATTTT
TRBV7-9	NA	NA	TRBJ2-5	CASSSDPGSQETQYF	TGTGCCAGCAGCTCAGACCCCGGATCCCAAGAGACCCAGTACTTC
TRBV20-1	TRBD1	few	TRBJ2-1	CSAWDRRNSYNEQFF	TGCAGTGCTTGGGACAGGCGGAACTCCTACAATGAGCAGTTCTTC
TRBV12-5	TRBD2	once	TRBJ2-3	CASGLGLAGMTADTQYF	TGTGCTAGTGGTTTGGGACTAGCGGGAATGACAGCAGATACGCAGTATTTT
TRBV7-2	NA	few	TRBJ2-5	CASSLAPRSSQETQYF	TGTGCCAGCAGCTTAGCGCCGAGGAGCTCCCAAGAGACCCAGTACTTC
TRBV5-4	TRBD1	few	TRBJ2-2	CASSGDRGATGELFF	TGTGCCAGCAGCGGGGACAGGGGAGCCACCGGGGAGCTGTTTTTT
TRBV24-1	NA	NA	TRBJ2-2	CATSEPTGENTGELFF	TGTGCCACCAGTGAACCGACAGGCGAGAACACCGGGGAGCTGTTTTTT
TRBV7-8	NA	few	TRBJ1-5	CASSFGLRQPQHF	TGTGCCAGCAGCTTCGGGTTACGTCAGCCCCAGCATTTT
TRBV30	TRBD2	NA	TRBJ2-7	CAWSPETSGRWGEQYF	TGTGCCTGGAGTCCGGAGACTAGCGGGAGATGGGGCGAGCAGTACTTC
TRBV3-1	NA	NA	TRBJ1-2	CASSRPGTGYGYTF	TGTGCCAGCAGCCGACCCGGGACGGGCTATGGCTACACCTTC